The 18 T cell receptor beta chains in this list originate from one sample, sequenced in a study of neoadjuvant nivolumab and ipilimumab in lung cancer. TCRdb's table, derived via immunoSEQ multiplex PCR, lists solely in-frame clones and lacks some. The table shows about 13,000 clones, with more than 90% occurring only once. The sample in question was peripheral blood, obtained after neoadjuvant nivolumab, alone or with ipilimumab, at or shortly before surgery. These receptors originate from an adult with non-small cell lung cancer.

The chain employs TRBV4-1 and TRBJ2-3, with 7 bases identical to TRBD2. This CDR3 has 20 residues. Germline V CDR1 and CDR2: MGHRA, YSYEKL. V lost 0 bases and J lost 0; bases outside the gene matches: 15. The CDR3 DNA is TGCGCCAGCAGCCAAGATCGTTTTTGGACTAGACCAACTAGCACAGATACGCAGTATTTT. It encodes CASSQDRFWTRPTSTDTQYF.

J is TRBJ2-7 and V is TRBV30; D is uncertain. This CDR3 comprises 18 residues. V gave up 2 bases and J gave up 0 bases, with 23 bases separating them. Germline CDR1 is GTSNPN and CDR2 is SVGIG (reference sequence). CDR3 nucleotides: TGTGCCTGGAGTCCGATATTAGTCCTTCTAGGATCCTCCTACGAGCAGTACTTC. It yields the protein CAWSPILVLLGSSYEQYF.

The rearrangement joins TRBV7-9 to TRBJ2-3; D not resolved. CDR3 length: 14 residues. CDR1 and CDR2 from the germline V gene are SEHNR and FQNEAQ (reference sequence). Trimming left V 6 bases short and J 0 bases short, with 10 bases between. The CDR3 region has the DNA TGTGCCAGCAGTTCCGGTCTTAGCACAGATACGCAGTATTTT. This translates into CASSSGLSTDTQYF.

This clone was found a few times. V is TRBV14 and J is TRBJ2-7, with 11 positions matching TRBD2. V trimming: 3 bases; J trimming: 3 bases; junction bases outside the gene matches: 7. The CDR3 is 16 residues long. Germline assignment: CDR1 SGHDN and CDR2 FVKESK. CDR3 coding DNA: TGTGCCAGCAGCCACTTGACTAGCGGGATACACTACGAGCAGTACTTC. Translating it yields CASSHLTSGIHYEQYF.

This clone is a singleton in its sample. V usage is TRBV7-8 and J usage is TRBJ2-7, with 8 bases lining up with TRBD1. The germline gives CDR1 SGHVS, CDR2 FQNEAQ. This CDR3 region has 15 residues. J gave up 0 bases and V 4 bases, and 5 bases lay outside the gene matches. The CDR3 here is CASSYDRGSSYEQYF. DNA for the CDR3: TGTGCCAGCAGCTACGACAGGGGCAGCTCCTACGAGCAGTACTTC.

V is TRBV29-1 and J is TRBJ2-7; 9 bases map to TRBD1. J gave up 5 bases and V 4 bases, and 9 bases lay outside the gene matches. Germline V gives CDR1 SQVTM, CDR2 ANQGSEA. This CDR3 is 14 amino acids long. In nucleotides, the CDR3 is TGCAGCGTTGGGGCATGGACAGGGGACGACGAGCAGTACTTC. Its protein is CSVGAWTGDDEQYF.

This sequence joins TRBV4-1 and TRBJ1-1; TRBD1 aligns across 9 bases. V dropped 1 base and J dropped 2; count of bases not matched to a gene: 5. The CDR3 contains 16 residues. Looked up from germline, CDR1 is MGHRA and CDR2 is YSYEKL. The CDR3 bases are TGCGCCAGCAGCCAAGGGAGGACAGGGGTAAACACTGAAGCTTTCTTT. This sequence encodes CASSQGRTGVNTEAFF.

J is TRBJ2-7 and V is TRBV9; no firm D call. The CDR3 contains 14 residues. Germline loops: CDR1 SGDLS, CDR2 YYNGEE. Trimming took off 4 bases at V and 3 bases at J, with 14 bases between the two ends. CDR3 protein: CASSHGTESYEQYF. CDR3 nucleotide sequence: TGTGCCAGCAGCCACGGAACGGAAAGCTACGAGCAGTACTTC.

The chain joins TRBV6-6 to TRBJ2-2, with D tentatively TRBD2 (6 bases). Deletions cut 6 bases from V and 5 bases from J, with 10 bases between. Germline V gives CDR1 MNHNY, CDR2 SVGAGI (reference sequence). This CDR3 is built from 13 residues. CDR3 sequence: CASSYAGTGELFF. The CDR3 DNA is TGTGCCAGCAGCTACGCGGGGACCGGGGAGCTGTTTTTT.

Worth noting for this clone: At one of its ends the junction is not consistent with the germline gene, which may arise from a read error. This chain connects TRBV6-1 to TRBJ2-4; 7 nucleotides align to TRBD1. Germline V gives CDR1 MNHNS, CDR2 SASEGT. This CDR3 contains 14 residues. The DNA of the CDR3 is TGTGCCAGCACTGAACCGGGACAGAAAAACATTCAGTACTTC. This gives the protein CASTEPGQKNIQYF.

V usage is TRBV9 and J usage is TRBJ2-5, with a possible D match to TRBD2 (6 bases). This CDR3 region has 14 residues. CDR1 and CDR2 from the germline V gene are SGDLS and YYNGEE. With 2 bases removed from V and 0 bases from J, the gap between germline ends came to 8 bases. CDR3 DNA: TGTGCCAGCAGCGTTGGGGGGAACCAAGAGACCCAGTACTTC. Its translation: CASSVGGNQETQYF.

The V call is TRBV7-3, the J call TRBJ2-3; perhaps TRBD2 as D (7 bases). The germline gives CDR1 SGHTA, CDR2 FQGTGA. The ends were cut back, 2 bases at V and 4 bases at J, with 16 bases in the middle. The CDR3 loop spans 16 amino acids. The DNA for the CDR3 is TGTGCCAGCAGCTTAGTGGGCGGAGGGGGGGCAGATACGCAGTATTTT. Translating gives CASSLVGGGGADTQYF.

The genes are TRBV7-2 and TRBJ2-7, with 9 bases identical to TRBD1. Germline CDR1 reads SGHTA; CDR2 reads FQGNSA. J gave up 3 bases and V 4 bases, and 10 bases lay outside the gene matches. The CDR3 contains 16 residues. In DNA, the CDR3 is TGTGCCAGCAGCTCACTCGTCGGACAGGGGCTCTACGAGCAGTACTTC. This translates into CASSSLVGQGLYEQYF.

The rearrangement uses TRBV5-1 and TRBJ2-2; 9 bases agree with TRBD2. Trimming cost V 7 bases and J 4 bases; bases outside gene matches: 11. CDR1 is SGHRS and CDR2 is YFSETQ in the germline V gene. The CDR3 extends over 16 amino acids. The CDR3 DNA follows: TGCGCCAGCGGGGCGGGAGGGCATGCCGGCACCGGGGAGCTGTTTTTT. Amino acids: CASGAGGHAGTGELFF.

The chain recombines TRBV9 with TRBJ2-7; tentatively, D is TRBD2 (5 bases). Trimming removed 2 bases from V and 2 bases from J, with 11 bases in between. This CDR3 is 14 amino acids long. Germline V gene sequence: CDR1 SGDLS, CDR2 YYNGEE. CDR3 in amino acids: CASSVRSGTYEQYF. The CDR3 coding sequence is TGTGCCAGCAGCGTCCGCTCCGGGACCTACGAGCAGTACTTC.

The chain combines TRBV7-9 with TRBJ1-2; 10 nucleotides match TRBD1. Germline loops: CDR1 SEHNR, CDR2 FQNEAQ (reference sequence). The CDR3 is 16 amino acids. The J segment lost 3 bases and the V segment lost 4 bases, leaving 8 bases of the junction unmatched. The CDR3 here is CASSSPSGTGDYGYTF. The CDR3 DNA is TGTGCCAGCAGCTCTCCGTCCGGGACAGGGGACTATGGCTACACCTTC.

This clone was detected only once. This chain connects TRBV9 to TRBJ1-1; a possible D gene is TRBD1 (5 bases). Per germline, CDR1 SGDLS and CDR2 YYNGEE. The V gene lost 3 bases and the J gene lost 3 bases, with 12 bases spanning the gap. CDR3 length: 14 amino acids. The CDR3 sequence is CASSAWDVDTEAFF. The CDR3 nucleotides are TGTGCCAGCAGCGCCTGGGACGTTGACACTGAAGCTTTCTTT. Based on the CDR3 plus reference TRBV9 and TRBJ1-1, the full variable domain is DSGVTQTPKHLITATGQRVTLRCSPRSGDLSVYWYQQSLDQGLQFLIQYYNGEERAKGNILERFSAQQFPDLHSELNLSSLELGDSALYFCASSAWDVDTEAFFGQGTRLTVV.

V is TRBV14 and J is TRBJ2-3; TRBD2 is a possible D gene (5 bases). Looked up from germline, CDR1 is SGHDN and CDR2 is FVKESK. The CDR3 is 15 residues long. V lost 0 bases to trimming and J lost 5 bases, with 12 bases between them. This CDR3 reads CASSQESGVVDTQYF. The CDR3 DNA sequence: TGTGCCAGCAGCCAAGAGAGCGGTGTGGTAGATACGCAGTATTTT.